Listed here are 14 T cell receptor beta chains from one sample, sequenced in a study of T-cell reconstitution after alpha-beta-depleted transplantation in children. A library of TCRbeta sequences, prepared with unique molecular identifiers, was generated. One entry per CDR3 protein, called by TCRdb with MiXCR from the PCR reads. The sample holds fewer than 700,000 distinct CDR3 sequences, about an eighth seen once. The specimen was PBMCs, mostly from graft donor cells, collected 360 days after TCRalphabeta/CD19-depleted stem cell transplant. All receptors come from a male patient between 10 and 17 years old who had a stem cell transplant for acute myeloid leukemia, so the T cells may come from the graft donor.

This clonotype was seen a few times. The chain employs TRBV20-1 and TRBJ2-2; D possibly corresponds to TRBD2 (7 bases). The CDR3 has 18 residues. V was shortened by 0 bases and J by 8 bases, with 25 bases between the two germline ends. CDR1 and CDR2 (germline): DFQATT, SNEGSKA (reference sequence). CDR3 in amino acids: CSARDRGGARREWGELFF. DNA of the CDR3: TGCAGTGCTAGAGATCGTGGGGGGGCGCGGAGGGAATGGGGGGAGCTGTTTTTT.

This clonotype was seen ten or more times. CDR3 loop: CSAHLDSIFPNTEAFF. CDR3 nucleotides: TGCAGTGCTCACCTTGACAGTATATTCCCGAACACTGAAGCTTTCTTT. The chain recombines TRBV20-1 with TRBJ1-1, with D perhaps TRBD1 (5 bases). The V gene lost 5 bases and the J gene lost 1 base, with 20 bases spanning the gap. CDR1 DFQATT and CDR2 SNEGSKA come from the germline V gene (reference sequence). This CDR3 spans 16 amino acids.

In this sample, this clonotype turned up a few times. V usage is TRBV7-2 and J usage is TRBJ2-1; no clear D. CDR1 is SGHTA, CDR2 FQGNSA, per germline. V gave up 1 base and J gave up 9 bases, with 7 bases separating them. This CDR3 region has 12 residues. CDR3 region: CASSLEGFEQFF. The CDR3 DNA reads as TGTGCCAGCAGCTTAGAAGGCTTTGAGCAGTTCTTC.

The chain carries TRBV6-1 and TRBJ2-7; 8 bases match TRBD2. Trimming took 10 bases from V and 3 from J; bases not matched to a gene: 17. This CDR3 region has 16 residues. Germline V gene sequence: CDR1 MNHNS, CDR2 SASEGT. CDR3 sequence: CATKIVRTAGGYEQYF. The CDR3 DNA follows: TGTGCCACCAAAATAGTCAGGACGGCGGGGGGCTACGAGCAGTACTTC.

This clonotype appeared a few times. Relative to the germline gene, one junction end is altered; a read error may explain this. V usage is TRBV7-7 and J usage is TRBJ2-1, with 8 nucleotides matching TRBD2. The germline V gene has CDR1 SSHAT and CDR2 FNYEAQ (reference sequence). CDR3 length: 17 residues. This chain's CDR3 is CASSLGATSGAYNEQFF. Written as DNA, the CDR3 is TGTGCTAGCAGCTTAGGGGCCACTAGCGGAGCCTACAATGAGCAGTTCTTC.

The chain joins TRBV20-1 to TRBJ2-7; D gene unclear. The CDR3 extends over 15 amino acids. The V gene lost 2 bases and the J gene lost 2 bases, with 16 bases spanning the gap. Germline V gives CDR1 DFQATT, CDR2 SNEGSKA (reference sequence). The CDR3 reads CSARPVRGRPYEQYF. The DNA of the CDR3 is TGCAGTGCTAGACCAGTCCGCGGCAGGCCCTACGAGCAGTACTTC.

This clonotype was recorded at least ten times. The chain has TRBV28 and TRBJ2-7; D gene uncertain. With 6 bases removed from V and 3 bases from J, the gap between germline ends came to 12 bases. This CDR3 spans 13 amino acids. The germline V gene encodes CDR1 MDHEN and CDR2 SYDVKM. The CDR3 region has the DNA TGTGCCAGCAGCCCCTCAGTGTTCTACGAGCAGTACTTC. Translated, it gives CASSPSVFYEQYF. Supplemented by reference TRBV28 and TRBJ2-7, the full variable domain reads DVKVTQSSRYLVKRTGEKVFLECVQDMDHENMFWYRQDPGLGLRLIYFSYDVKMKEKGDIPEGYSVSREKKERFSLILESASTNQTSMYLCASSPSVFYEQYFGPGTRLTVT.

This clonotype was seen a few times. This chain links TRBV27 with TRBJ2-7; maybe TRBD2 (6 bases). The CDR3 extends over 13 amino acids. The germline V gene has CDR1 MNHEY and CDR2 SMNVEV (reference sequence). The ends were cut back, 6 bases at V and 2 bases at J, with 11 bases in the middle. The CDR3 spells CASREAGAYEQYF. Here the CDR3 DNA reads TGTGCCAGCAGGGAAGCGGGTGCCTACGAGCAGTACTTC.

A few counts support this clonotype. The chain has TRBV7-9 and TRBJ2-1, with D possibly being TRBD1 or TRBD2 (5 bases each). The CDR3 is 16 residues long. Looked up from germline, CDR1 is SEHNR and CDR2 is FQNEAQ (reference sequence). Trimming took off 8 bases at V and 0 bases at J, with 17 bases between the two ends. The chain's CDR3 is CASPGRERDSYNEQFF. The CDR3 DNA sequence: TGTGCCAGCCCCGGCAGGGAGAGAGACTCCTACAATGAGCAGTTCTTC.

The V gene is TRBV6-1, the J gene TRBJ2-7, with TRBD1 matching over 8 bases. Germline V gene data show CDR1 as MNHNS and CDR2 as SASEGT. This CDR3 region has 16 residues. Trimming cost V 6 bases and J 2 bases; bases outside gene matches: 12. CDR3 sequence (DNA): TGTGCCAGCAGCACCAGGGGGCCGGCCAGTCCCTACGAGCAGTACTTC. It codes for CASSTRGPASPYEQYF.

The chain couples TRBV11-2 to TRBJ2-5, with D possibly being TRBD1 (9 bases). CDR1 is SGHAT and CDR2 is FQNNGV in the germline V gene. Trimming cost V 1 base and J 5 bases, with 20 bases left between them. The CDR3 covers 17 residues. The CDR3 DNA reads TGTGCCAGCAGCTTAGCACCGGGGGGGACAGGGTACGAGACCCAGTACTTC. Translation gives CASSLAPGGTGYETQYF.

The V call is TRBV27, the J call TRBJ2-7; the match to TRBD1 covers 9 bases. The CDR3 is 15 amino acids. Germline V gene lookup returns CDR1 MNHEY and CDR2 SMNVEV (reference sequence). V lost 5 bases and J lost 2; bases outside the gene matches: 7. CDR3 in DNA: TGTGCCAGCAGTCCTTACAGGGGGCTAACCTACGAGCAGTACTTC. Translation gives CASSPYRGLTYEQYF.

This clonotype was observed at least ten times. The chain carries TRBV28 and TRBJ2-1; tentative D call: TRBD2 (7 bases). This CDR3 has 17 amino acids. V lost 4 bases, J lost 2 bases, and 18 bases lay in between. Germline values: CDR1 MDHEN, CDR2 SYDVKM. The CDR3: CASSWDKAGSAYNEQFF. The CDR3 DNA is TGTGCCAGCAGTTGGGACAAAGCGGGATCCGCCTACAATGAGCAGTTCTTC.

This chain joins TRBV20-1 and TRBJ2-5; TRBD2 matches at 8 bases. J was trimmed by 5 bases and V by 0 bases; bases with no gene match: 11. Germline CDR1 reads DFQATT; CDR2 reads SNEGSKA (reference sequence). There are 16 residues in the CDR3. The CDR3, as DNA: TGCAGTGCTAGAGATGTGGAGCGGGAGATGGTGGAGACCCAGTACTTC. Its protein is CSARDVEREMVETQYF.